This T cell receptor (beta chain) was observed in a study of T cells in Graves' hyperthyroidism and ophthalmopathy. Study outcomes and limitations: Stable hyperthyroidism was separated from ophthalmopathy by a model based on 13 V-J features. Most clonotypes expanded in the thyroid (above 0.001) were also present in blood.

TCR beta CDR3 region amplification was performed from RNA transcripts. When the TCR CDR3 underwent first-round RT-PCR, the HTBI primer set was used. TCRdb recomputed calls from the multiplex PCR reads with MiXCR, one row per CDR3 protein. The table includes about 560,000 distinct CDR3 sequences, about 45% detected once. Germline V lookup: CDR1 KGHDR, CDR2 SFDVKD. The CDR3 totals 16 residues. Trimming stripped 0 bases from V and 0 bases from J, with 9 bases between. As regards this clonotype: Its target is unknown.

Criteria for exclusion of patients were uncontrolled infection, other autoimmune disease, pregnancy or lactation. Thyroid ultrasound, orbital computed tomography, clinical symptoms, and serum thyroxine and TRAb underpinned diagnoses. The source of this sequence is a woman between 18 and 29 years old with Graves' hyperthyroidism. The genes are TRBV24-1 and TRBJ2-3; D remains unclear. The source material was peripheral blood or thyroid tissue (not recorded which). The CDR3: CATSDLRFASTDTQYF. CDR3 in DNA: TGTGCCACCAGTGATTTGCGATTCGCTAGCACAGATACGCAGTATTTT.